This T cell receptor beta chain appears in the sequencing data of a study of T cells in Graves' hyperthyroidism and ophthalmopathy. At the level of the study: Peripheral blood collection took place at initial diagnosis, before any treatment.

Losses at the gene ends were 4 bases for V and 4 bases for J; bases not matched to a gene: 7. CDR1 and CDR2 from the germline V gene are KGHSH and LQKENI. CDR3 length equals 15 residues. The investigators amplified TCR beta CDR3 regions from RNA transcripts. During a first-round RT-PCR of the TCR CDR3, the HTBI primer set was used. TCRdb re-called the multiplex PCR reads through MiXCR, storing one row per CDR3 protein. The data show 550,000 to 600,000 distinct CDR3 sequences, over 15% seen once. In patients aged 18 to 65, hyperthyroidism was newly diagnosed, with duration under 2 months. The chain links TRBV18 to TRBJ2-7; 10 nucleotides agree with TRBD1. This TCR came from a woman between 18 and 29 years old with Graves' hyperthyroidism. The sequenced sample consisted of blood. CDR3: CASSRGTGERYEQYF. For the CDR3, the DNA is TGTGCCAGCTCACGGGGGACAGGGGAAAGGTACGAGCAGTACTTC.